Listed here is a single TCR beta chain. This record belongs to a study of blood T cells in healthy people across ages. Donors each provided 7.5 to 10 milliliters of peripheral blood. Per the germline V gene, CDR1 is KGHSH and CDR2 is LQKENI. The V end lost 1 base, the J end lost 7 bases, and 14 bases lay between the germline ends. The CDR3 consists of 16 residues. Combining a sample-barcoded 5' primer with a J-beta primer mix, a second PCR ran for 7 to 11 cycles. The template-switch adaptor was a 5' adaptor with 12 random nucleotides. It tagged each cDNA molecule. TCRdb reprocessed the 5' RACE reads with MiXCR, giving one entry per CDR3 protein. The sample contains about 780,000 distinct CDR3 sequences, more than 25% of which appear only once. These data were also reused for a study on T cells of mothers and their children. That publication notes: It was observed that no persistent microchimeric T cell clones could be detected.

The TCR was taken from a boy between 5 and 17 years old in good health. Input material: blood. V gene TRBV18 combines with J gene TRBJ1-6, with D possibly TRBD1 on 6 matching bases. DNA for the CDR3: TGTGCCAGCTCACCACGGCGACAGGAGGCGAATTCACCCCTCCACTTT. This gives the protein CASSPRRQEANSPLHF.